Following are 11 T cell receptor beta chains from one sample sequenced in a study of blood T cell repertoires in COVID-19. The assay was immunoSEQ multiplex PCR, and TCRdb's table has in-frame clones only and misses some. The sample has more than 35,000 clones; over 80% are singletons. The sequencing input was peripheral blood. These receptors were collected from a woman of 80 years or more with acute or convalescent COVID-19.

The J gene is TRBJ2-1, the V gene TRBV6-2 or TRBV6-3; D is undetermined. Germline V gene sequence: CDR1 MNHEY, CDR2 SVGEGT. The V and J ends lost 2 bases and 5 bases respectively, with 7 bases between them. CDR3 length: 13 residues. The CDR3 protein is CASSYPVNNEQFF. In nucleotides, the CDR3 is TGTGCCAGCAGTTACCCGGTTAACAATGAGCAGTTCTTC.

This clone was detected only a few times. The chain recombines TRBV3-1 (or the pseudogene TRBV3-2) with TRBJ2-2; 10 nucleotides agree with TRBD1. The CDR3 contains 16 residues. The J segment lost 4 bases and the V segment lost 4 bases, leaving 6 bases of the junction unmatched. Germline V gene sequence: CDR1 LGHDT, CDR2 YNNKEL (reference sequence). The CDR3 protein is CASSPGTGVRTGELFF. The CDR3 coding sequence is TGTGCCAGCAGCCCAGGGACAGGGGTGCGCACCGGGGAGCTGTTTTTT.

This clone appeared a single time. The rearrangement joins TRBV6-5 to TRBJ1-3; no reliable D call. Germline V lookup: CDR1 MNHEY, CDR2 SVGAGI. The CDR3 loop spans 15 amino acids. Trimming took off 4 bases at V and 1 base at J, with 11 bases between the two ends. The CDR3 region is CASSSRGRSGNTIYF. The CDR3 DNA is TGTGCCAGCAGTTCCCGTGGGCGATCTGGAAACACCATATATTTT.

This chain uses TRBV3-1 (or the pseudogene TRBV3-2) with TRBJ2-7, with TRBD1 matching over 7 bases. The CDR3 totals 17 residues. Germline loops: CDR1 LGHDT, CDR2 YNNKEL (reference sequence). V was pared by 0 bases and J by 4 bases, with 12 bases of the junction left unmatched. Here the CDR3 reads CASSQDIQGPRGYEQYF. The CDR3 DNA follows: TGTGCCAGCAGCCAAGATATACAGGGGCCCCGAGGTTACGAGCAGTACTTC.

The V call is TRBV19, the J call TRBJ2-5; 11 bases map to TRBD1. The CDR3 consists of 14 residues. The V gene end was trimmed by 5 bases and the J gene end by 4 bases; junction bases not matched to a gene: 3. CDR1 is LNHDA, CDR2 SQIVND, per germline (reference sequence). CDR3 residues: CASSGTGGVETQYF. The CDR3, as DNA: TGTGCCAGTAGTGGGACAGGGGGAGTAGAGACCCAGTACTTC.

The V and J genes are TRBV4-1 and TRBJ1-1; TRBD1 matches at 11 bases. Losses at the gene ends were 6 bases for V and 0 bases for J; bases not matched to a gene: 3. The CDR3 has 15 amino acids. Germline CDR1 reads MGHRA; CDR2 reads YSYEKL. The CDR3 loop is CASRSGQGVNTEAFF. CDR3 sequence (DNA): TGCGCCAGCAGATCGGGACAGGGGGTGAACACTGAAGCTTTCTTT.

The chain uses TRBV7-2 and TRBJ2-3; D might be TRBD1 (5 bases). The CDR3 contains 15 residues. CDR1 and CDR2 (germline): SGHTA, FQGNSA. V lost 2 bases and J lost 6, with 15 bases in between. The CDR3: CASSLFRASGDTQYF. The CDR3 DNA reads TGTGCCAGCAGCTTATTCAGGGCCTCCGGGGATACGCAGTATTTT. Together with reference TRBV7-2 and TRBJ2-3, the CDR3 gives the full variable domain: GAGVSQSPSNKVTEKGKDVELRCDPISGHTALYWYRQSLGQGLEFLIYFQGNSAPDKSGLPSDRFSAERTGGSVSTLTIQRTQQEDSAVYLCASSLFRASGDTQYFGPGTRLTVL.

The rearrangement links TRBV20-1 to TRBJ1-1; D remains ambiguous. Between the trimmed V and J ends, which lost 5 bases and 4 bases, there was a span of 5 bases. CDR3 length: 10 amino acids. Per germline, CDR1 DFQATT and CDR2 SNEGSKA (reference sequence). In DNA, the CDR3 is TGCAGTGCTTTGAGCACTGAAGCTTTCTTT. It specifies CSALSTEAFF.

The CDR3 sequence is CASSSNGGASNEQFF. The DNA of the CDR3 is TGTGCCAGCAGCTCCAACGGGGGGGCCTCGAATGAGCAGTTCTTC. V is TRBV7-2 and J is TRBJ2-1; TRBD2 agrees at 8 bases. Trimming removed 4 bases from V and 7 bases from J; junction bases left unmatched: 9. Per the germline V gene, CDR1 is SGHTA and CDR2 is FQGNSA. The CDR3 runs to 15 residues.

The rearrangement links TRBV18 to TRBJ1-2; D is ambiguous. The germline V gene encodes CDR1 KGHSH and CDR2 LQKENI. The CDR3 is 15 amino acids. The germline V and J ends were trimmed by 3 bases and 4 bases, with 15 bases remaining between them. The CDR3 DNA reads as TGTGCCAGCTCACCGAGTCCCGCCGGGATCTATGGCTACACCTTC. Translated, it gives CASSPSPAGIYGYTF.

The chain combines TRBV23-1 with TRBJ2-3; D is possibly TRBD2 (7 bases). TRBV23-1 is flagged as an ORF with uncertain function. With 11 bases removed from V and 1 base from J, the gap between germline ends came to 22 bases. The CDR3 sequence is 16 residues long. The CDR3 region is CAAHGGRPLGTDTQYF. In DNA form, the CDR3 reads TGCGCCGCTCACGGGGGGCGGCCCCTCGGCACAGATACGCAGTATTTT.